This entry lists 2 T cell receptor beta chains sequenced from one sample in a study of cytomegalovirus exposure and HLA in healthy donors. Amplification used 60 Vbeta primers and 13 Jbeta primers. Some clones are missing from TCRdb's copy, which holds only in-frame ones; the method was immunoSEQ multiplex PCR. The sample lists about 110,000 clones, more than 65% occurring once. Sequencing was carried out using PBMCs. The source of these receptors is a boy aged 5-17 years in good health and CMV-seronegative.

V and J are TRBV6-6 and TRBJ1-4; 7 positions agree with TRBD1. Germline V gene lookup returns CDR1 MNHNY and CDR2 SVGAGI (reference sequence). The V and J ends lost 4 bases and 4 bases, in that order; junction bases with no gene match: 9. The length of the CDR3 is 16 residues. CDR3 region: CASSSPDRENNEKLFF. CDR3 sequence (DNA): TGTGCCAGCAGTTCCCCCGACAGGGAGAATAATGAAAAACTGTTTTTT.

This chain uses TRBV5-1 with TRBJ2-5; D is uncertain. The length of the CDR3 is 13 residues. CDR1 is SGHRS and CDR2 is YFSETQ in the germline V gene. Deletions cut 0 bases from V and 2 bases from J, with 5 bases between. The CDR3 bases are TGCGCCAGCAGCTTGGAGCCACAAGAGACCCAGTACTTC. This sequence encodes CASSLEPQETQYF.